The 6 T cell receptor beta chains given below trace back to one sample, sequenced in a study of shared clonotypes between healthy human individuals. TCRdb keeps only in-frame clones here, not all; method: immunoSEQ multiplex PCR. The sample records about 600,000 clones, over 95% being singletons. CD8 cells regarded as naive lacked CD45RO, were positively chosen for CCR7, and omitted terminally differentiated effector memory CD45RA+ cells. The sequencing sample was made of naive CD8+ T cells sorted from blood. The receptors stem from a woman in her thirties in good health.

This clone was observed a few times. This sequence joins TRBV5-4 and TRBJ1-5, with no clear D. Germline lookup yields CDR1 SGHNT and CDR2 YYREEE (reference sequence). The CDR3 is made up of 12 amino acids. Trimming pared 2 bases from V and 5 bases from J, leaving 5 bases between. The CDR3 is CASSFPDQPQHF. The CDR3 nucleotides read TGTGCCAGCAGCTTCCCCGATCAGCCCCAGCATTTT.

CDR3 sequence reads: CASSLTTSGGNNEQFF. The DNA of the CDR3 is TGTGCCAGCAGTTTAACAACTAGCGGGGGTAACAATGAGCAGTTCTTC. The chain joins TRBV27 to TRBJ2-1, with 11 nucleotides matching TRBD2. From germline, CDR1 is MNHEY and CDR2 SMNVEV (reference sequence). The CDR3 has 16 residues. The ends lost 2 bases at V and 5 bases at J; junction bases unmatched: 5.

The rearrangement links TRBV4-1 to TRBJ2-1; perhaps TRBD2 as D (5 bases). V gave up 1 base and J gave up 5 bases, with 21 bases separating them. CDR3 length: 18 residues. Germline CDR1 reads MGHRA; CDR2 reads YSYEKL. The CDR3 is CASSQVRITWEFNNEQFF. CDR3 bases: TGCGCCAGCAGCCAAGTGAGAATCACTTGGGAGTTCAACAATGAGCAGTTCTTC.

The CDR3 bases are TGTGCAAGTCGCCATCCGTTGAACAAGGGGGGCGGGCCCCAGCATTTT. Its translation: CASRHPLNKGGGPQHF. This sequence joins TRBV12-2 and TRBJ1-5. TRBV12-2 is listed as a pseudogene. The length of the CDR3 is 16 residues.

The chain carries TRBV19 and TRBJ2-3; D remains ambiguous. This CDR3 has 13 residues. The germline gives CDR1 LNHDA, CDR2 SQIVND (reference sequence). The CDR3 loop is CATYQVYTDTQYF. The CDR3 DNA sequence: TGTGCAACCTACCAGGTTTACACAGATACGCAGTATTTT.

The chain is built from TRBV19 and TRBJ2-1, with D possibly matching TRBD2 (5 bases). Trimming shortened V by 3 bases and J by 0 bases, and 9 bases separated the two germline ends. This CDR3 contains 15 residues. Per germline, CDR1 LNHDA and CDR2 SQIVND (reference sequence). CDR3 loop: CASSMVGSSYNEQFF. CDR3 DNA: TGTGCCAGTAGTATGGTGGGGAGCTCCTACAATGAGCAGTTCTTC.